One TCR beta chain is described in this entry. The data stem from a study of blood T cells in healthy people across ages. Primers used in a second PCR of roughly 7 to 12 cycles were a sample-barcoded 5' primer and a J-beta primer mix. TCRdb processed the 5' RACE reads anew with MiXCR; each CDR3 protein has one entry. The data contain hundreds of thousands of distinct CDR3 sequences, around 54% of them singletons. Per germline, CDR1 LGHDT and CDR2 YNNKEL (reference sequence). Unmatched junction bases numbered 8, after V lost 0 bases and J lost 5 bases. The CDR3 runs 16 residues. The J gene is TRBJ2-5, the V gene TRBV3-1; 8 bases align to TRBD2. The receptor's source is a man aged 60 to 69 in good health. Sequencing input: blood. The chain's CDR3 is CASSQDLPTSAETQYF. The CDR3, as DNA: TGTGCCAGCAGCCAAGATCTCCCGACTAGCGCGGAGACCCAGTACTTC.